Listed here is a single T cell receptor (beta chain). Its antigen is undetermined. Data came from immunoSEQ multiplex PCR; TCRdb stores just in-frame clones and leaves some out. The sample contains approximately 200,000 clones, 90% to 95% of which appear only once. The CDR3 has 15 amino acids. Germline CDR1 is GTSNPN and CDR2 is SVGIG (reference sequence). Trimming took off 2 bases at V and 8 bases at J, with 18 bases between the two ends. The data are from a study of T cell responses to AZD1222 COVID-19 vaccine. The study's findings and limits: Only a handful of AZD1222 recipients tested seropositive at baseline. Nearly half of spike-specific TCRs reportedly go after variant regions that carry no mutations. Repertoires were collected only later (after the peak T cell response had occurred). The sample set comprised mostly white British donors with more females, and clonal diversity was possibly underestimated.

Material: peripheral blood, obtained on day 0 of AZD1222 vaccination. This sequence was found in an adult in good health. This chain links TRBV30 with TRBJ2-2, with D possibly matching TRBD2 (5 bases). The CDR3 sequence: CAWSWLAPVVGELFF. CDR3 in DNA: TGTGCCTGGAGTTGGCTAGCTCCAGTGGTAGGGGAGCTGTTTTTT.